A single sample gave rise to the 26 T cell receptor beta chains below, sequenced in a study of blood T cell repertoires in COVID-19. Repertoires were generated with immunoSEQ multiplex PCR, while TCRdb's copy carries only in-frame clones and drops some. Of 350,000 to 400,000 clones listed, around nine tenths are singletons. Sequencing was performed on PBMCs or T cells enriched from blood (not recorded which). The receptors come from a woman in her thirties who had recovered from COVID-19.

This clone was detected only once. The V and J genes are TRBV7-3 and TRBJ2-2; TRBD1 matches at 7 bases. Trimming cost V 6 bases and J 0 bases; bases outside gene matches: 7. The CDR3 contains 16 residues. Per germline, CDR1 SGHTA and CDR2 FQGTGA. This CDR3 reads CASRPTGAPNTGELFF. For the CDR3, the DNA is TGTGCCAGCAGGCCTACAGGGGCTCCGAACACCGGGGAGCTGTTTTTT. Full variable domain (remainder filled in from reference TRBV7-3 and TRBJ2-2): GAGVSQTPSNKVTEKGKYVELRCDPISGHTALYWYRQSLGQGPEFLIYFQGTGAADDSGLPNDRFFAVRPEGSVSTLKIQRTERGDSAVYLCASRPTGAPNTGELFFGEGSRLTVL.

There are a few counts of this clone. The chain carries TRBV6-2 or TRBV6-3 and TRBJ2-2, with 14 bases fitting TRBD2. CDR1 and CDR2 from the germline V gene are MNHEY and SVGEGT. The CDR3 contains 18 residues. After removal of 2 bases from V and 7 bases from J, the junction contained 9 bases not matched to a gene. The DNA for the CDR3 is TGTGCCAGCAGTTACCCGATTCCGGGACTAGCGGGAGTCGGGGAGCTGTTTTTT. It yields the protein CASSYPIPGLAGVGELFF.

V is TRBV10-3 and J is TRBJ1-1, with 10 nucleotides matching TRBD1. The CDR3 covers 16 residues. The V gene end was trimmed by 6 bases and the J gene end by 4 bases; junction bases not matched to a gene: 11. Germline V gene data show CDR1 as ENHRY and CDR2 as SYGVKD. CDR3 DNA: TGTGCCATCAGGGGATACCGGGACAGGGGAGGCACTGAAGCTTTCTTT. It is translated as CAIRGYRDRGGTEAFF.

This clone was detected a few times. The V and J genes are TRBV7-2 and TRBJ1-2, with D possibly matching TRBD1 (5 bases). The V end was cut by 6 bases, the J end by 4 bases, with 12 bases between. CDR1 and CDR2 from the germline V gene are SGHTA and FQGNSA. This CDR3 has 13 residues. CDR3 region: CASRRGVGYGYTF. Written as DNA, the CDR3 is TGTGCCAGCAGGCGGGGGGTAGGCTATGGCTACACCTTC.

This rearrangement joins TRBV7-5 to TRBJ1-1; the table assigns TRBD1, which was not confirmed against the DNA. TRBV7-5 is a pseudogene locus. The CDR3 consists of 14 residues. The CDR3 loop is CARSPSYRDSEAFF. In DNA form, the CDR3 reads TGTGCCAGAAGCCCCTCTTACAGGGATAGCGAAGCTTTCTTT.

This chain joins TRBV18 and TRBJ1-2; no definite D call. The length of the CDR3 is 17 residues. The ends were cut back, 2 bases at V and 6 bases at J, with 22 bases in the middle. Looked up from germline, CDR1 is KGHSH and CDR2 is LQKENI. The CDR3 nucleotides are TGTGCCAGCTCACCAGGGTCAGTTATGACTACTGAAAATGGCTACACCTTC. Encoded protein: CASSPGSVMTTENGYTF.

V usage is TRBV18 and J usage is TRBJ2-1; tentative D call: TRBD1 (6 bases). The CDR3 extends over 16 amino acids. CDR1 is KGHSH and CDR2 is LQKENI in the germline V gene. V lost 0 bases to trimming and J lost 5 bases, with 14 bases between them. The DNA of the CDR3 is TGTGCCAGCTCACCACCAATCAGGGGTCTTAACAATGAGCAGTTCTTC. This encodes CASSPPIRGLNNEQFF.

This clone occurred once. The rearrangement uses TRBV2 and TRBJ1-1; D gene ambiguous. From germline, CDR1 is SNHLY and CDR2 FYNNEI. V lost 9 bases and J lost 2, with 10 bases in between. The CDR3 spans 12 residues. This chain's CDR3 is CARETGNTEAFF. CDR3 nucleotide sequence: TGTGCCAGAGAAACCGGTAACACTGAAGCTTTCTTT.

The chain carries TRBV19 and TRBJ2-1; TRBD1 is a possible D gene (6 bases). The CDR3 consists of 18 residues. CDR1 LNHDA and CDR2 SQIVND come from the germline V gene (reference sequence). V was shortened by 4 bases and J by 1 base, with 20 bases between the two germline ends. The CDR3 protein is CASSNLRDPTGSYNEQFF. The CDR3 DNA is TGTGCCAGTAGTAACCTACGCGACCCGACAGGATCCTACAATGAGCAGTTCTTC.

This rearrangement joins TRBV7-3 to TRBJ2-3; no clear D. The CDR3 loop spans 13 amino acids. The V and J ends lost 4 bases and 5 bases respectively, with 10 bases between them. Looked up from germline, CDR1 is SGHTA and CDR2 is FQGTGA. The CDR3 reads CASSYGRVDTQYF. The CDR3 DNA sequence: TGTGCCAGCAGCTACGGCCGGGTAGATACGCAGTATTTT.

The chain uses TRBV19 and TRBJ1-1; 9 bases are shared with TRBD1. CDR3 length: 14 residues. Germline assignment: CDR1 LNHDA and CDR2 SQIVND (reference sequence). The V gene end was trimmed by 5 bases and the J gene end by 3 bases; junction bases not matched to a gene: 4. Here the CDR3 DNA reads TGTGCCAGTAGTTCTACAGGGGGCTACACTGAAGCTTTCTTT. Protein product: CASSSTGGYTEAFF.

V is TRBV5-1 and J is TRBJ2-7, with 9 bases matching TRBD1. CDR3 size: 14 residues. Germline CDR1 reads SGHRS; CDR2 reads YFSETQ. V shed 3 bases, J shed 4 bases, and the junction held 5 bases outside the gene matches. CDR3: CASSWGTGPYEQYF. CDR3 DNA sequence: TGCGCCAGCAGCTGGGGGACAGGGCCTTACGAGCAGTACTTC.

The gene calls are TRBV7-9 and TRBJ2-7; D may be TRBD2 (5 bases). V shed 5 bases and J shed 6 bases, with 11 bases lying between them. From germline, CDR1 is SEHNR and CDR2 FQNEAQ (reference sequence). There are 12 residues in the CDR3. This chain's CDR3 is CASSAGKSEQYF. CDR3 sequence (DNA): TGTGCCAGCAGCGCGGGCAAGTCCGAGCAGTACTTC.

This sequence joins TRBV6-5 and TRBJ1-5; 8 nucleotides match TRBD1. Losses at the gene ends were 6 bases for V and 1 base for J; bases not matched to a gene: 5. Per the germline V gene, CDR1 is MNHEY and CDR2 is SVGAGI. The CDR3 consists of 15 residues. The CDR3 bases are TGTGCCAGCAGCAGGACAGGGCCCAGCAATCAGCCCCAGCATTTT. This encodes CASSRTGPSNQPQHF.

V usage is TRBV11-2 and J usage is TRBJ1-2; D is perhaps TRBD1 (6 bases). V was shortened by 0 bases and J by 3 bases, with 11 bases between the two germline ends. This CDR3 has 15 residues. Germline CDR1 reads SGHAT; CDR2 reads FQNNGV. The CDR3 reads CASSLEGGQDYGYTF. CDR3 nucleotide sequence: TGTGCCAGCAGCTTAGAGGGGGGGCAGGACTATGGCTACACCTTC.

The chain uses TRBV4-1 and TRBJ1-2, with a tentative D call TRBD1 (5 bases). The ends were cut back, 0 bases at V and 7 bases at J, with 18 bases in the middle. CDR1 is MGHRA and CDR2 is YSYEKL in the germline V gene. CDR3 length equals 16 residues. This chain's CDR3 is CASSQDQQVDPVGYTF. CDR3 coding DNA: TGCGCCAGCAGCCAAGATCAACAGGTCGATCCGGTTGGCTACACCTTC.

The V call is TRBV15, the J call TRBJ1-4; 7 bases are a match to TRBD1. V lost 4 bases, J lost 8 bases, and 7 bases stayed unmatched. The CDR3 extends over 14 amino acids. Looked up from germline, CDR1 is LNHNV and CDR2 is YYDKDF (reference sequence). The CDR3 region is CATSTGQWDEKLFF. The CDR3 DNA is TGTGCCACCAGCACGGGACAGTGGGACGAAAAACTGTTTTTT.

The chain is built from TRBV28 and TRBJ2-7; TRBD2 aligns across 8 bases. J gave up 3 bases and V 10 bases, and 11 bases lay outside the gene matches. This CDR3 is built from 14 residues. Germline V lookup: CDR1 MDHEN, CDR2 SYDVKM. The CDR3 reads CATGGLAGIYEQYF. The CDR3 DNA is TGTGCCACCGGAGGCCTAGCGGGCATCTACGAGCAGTACTTC.

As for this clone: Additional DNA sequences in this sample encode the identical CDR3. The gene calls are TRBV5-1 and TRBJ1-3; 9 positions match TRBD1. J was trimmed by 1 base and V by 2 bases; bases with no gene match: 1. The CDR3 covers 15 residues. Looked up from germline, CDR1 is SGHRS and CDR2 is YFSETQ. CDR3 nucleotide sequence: TGCGCCAGCAGCTTACAGGGGGCTTCTGGAAACACCATATATTTT. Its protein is CASSLQGASGNTIYF.

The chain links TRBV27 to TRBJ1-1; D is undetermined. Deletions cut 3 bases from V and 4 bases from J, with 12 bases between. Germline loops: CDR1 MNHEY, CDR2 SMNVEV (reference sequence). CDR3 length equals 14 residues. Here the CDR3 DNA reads TGTGCCAGCAGTTTCATACCGAGAGTCACTGAAGCTTTCTTT. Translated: CASSFIPRVTEAFF.

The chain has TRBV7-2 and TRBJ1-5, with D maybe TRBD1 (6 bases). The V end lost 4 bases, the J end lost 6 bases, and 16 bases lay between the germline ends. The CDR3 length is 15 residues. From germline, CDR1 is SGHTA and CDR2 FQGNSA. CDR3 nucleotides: TGTGCCAGCAGCTCTTCAGGGACACCCCTTCAGCCCCAGCATTTT. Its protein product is CASSSSGTPLQPQHF.

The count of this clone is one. The CDR3 loop is CASSLSFGRRELNEQFF. Written as DNA, the CDR3 is TGTGCCAGCAGCTTGTCGTTCGGGAGGCGGGAGCTCAATGAGCAGTTCTTC. This sequence joins TRBV5-6 and TRBJ2-1; 7 positions match TRBD2. The CDR3 consists of 17 residues. Germline assignment: CDR1 SGHDT and CDR2 YYEEEE. The V segment lost 1 base and the J segment 6 bases; nucleotides outside the gene matches: 13.

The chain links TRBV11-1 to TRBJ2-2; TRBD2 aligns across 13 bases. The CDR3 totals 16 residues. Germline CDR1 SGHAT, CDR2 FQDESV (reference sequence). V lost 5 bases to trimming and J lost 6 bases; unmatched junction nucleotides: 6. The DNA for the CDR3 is TGTGCCAGCAGCGCACCTACTAGCGGGAGGGCCGGGGAGCTGTTTTTT. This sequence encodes CASSAPTSGRAGELFF.

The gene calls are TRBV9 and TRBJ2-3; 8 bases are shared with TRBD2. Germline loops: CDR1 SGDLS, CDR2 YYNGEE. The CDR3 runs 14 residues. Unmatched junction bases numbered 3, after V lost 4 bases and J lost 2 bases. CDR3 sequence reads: CASSFSGATDTQYF. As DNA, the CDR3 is TGTGCCAGCAGCTTTAGCGGGGCCACAGATACGCAGTATTTT.

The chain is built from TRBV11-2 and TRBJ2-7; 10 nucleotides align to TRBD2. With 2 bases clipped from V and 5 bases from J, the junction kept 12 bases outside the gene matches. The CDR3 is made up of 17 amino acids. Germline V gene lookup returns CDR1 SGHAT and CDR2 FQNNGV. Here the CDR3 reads CASSLLMGGLAYHEQYF. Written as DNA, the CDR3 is TGTGCCAGCAGCTTATTGATGGGGGGACTAGCGTATCACGAGCAGTACTTC.

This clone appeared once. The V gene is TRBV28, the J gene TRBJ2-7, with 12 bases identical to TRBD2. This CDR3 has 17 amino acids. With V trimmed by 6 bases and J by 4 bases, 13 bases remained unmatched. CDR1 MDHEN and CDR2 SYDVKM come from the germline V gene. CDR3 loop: CASSVLAGGLPRYEQYF. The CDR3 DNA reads TGTGCCAGCAGCGTCCTAGCGGGGGGGCTTCCAAGATACGAGCAGTACTTC.